The rows below give T cell receptor beta chains drawn from one sample of a study of PD-1 blockade in classical Hodgkin lymphoma. Using immunoSEQ multiplex PCR, the repertoire was profiled, and TCRdb retains in-frame clones only, with some absent. The top ten clones hold 8% to 9.5% of a sample with more than 90,000 clones, more than 70% of them seen once. The source was peripheral blood mononuclear cells (PBMCs), collected before the fourth cycle of nivolumab. Source of these receptors: a human donor with classical Hodgkin lymphoma. CDR3s leave out the opening cysteine and the closing phenylalanine or tryptophan. Fields, in order: J gene, V gene, D gene, CDR3 protein. D genes are given only for firm matches.

TRBJ1-1,TRBV10-3,TRBD1,AISESGGQGAEAF
TRBJ1-5,TRBV27,NA,ASSPTGTRYSNQPQH
TRBJ1-1,TRBV29-1,NA,SAQTHTNTEAF
TRBJ2-5,TRBV7-2,TRBD2,ASSLGGSGEETQY
TRBJ2-5,TRBV9,TRBD1,ASSVGQGQETQY
TRBJ2-3,TRBV5-1,TRBD1,ASSSGQGADTQY
TRBJ1-4,TRBV4-2,TRBD1,ASSQGQSTTNEKLF
TRBJ1-1,TRBV18,NA,ASSPLVNTEAF
TRBJ2-3,TRBV9,TRBD2,ASSVGAGVTDTQY
TRBJ1-4,TRBV6-5,NA,ASSRGEKLF
TRBJ1-1,TRBV6-5,NA,ASSYTYRAADTEAF
TRBJ2-1,TRBV28,TRBD2,ASRGPGLAGGSYNEQF
TRBJ2-1,TRBV6-5,NA,ASSHRAAAYNEQF
TRBJ2-3,TRBV7-9,NA,ASSLAWGSGDRTDTQY
TRBJ1-5,TRBV18,NA,ASSPGYGNQPQH
TRBJ2-3,TRBV25-1,NA,ASSETNTDTQY
TRBJ2-2,TRBV5-1,TRBD2,ASSLRTSGSITGELF
TRBJ1-1,TRBV12-5,NA,ASGLAGTEAF
TRBJ2-7,TRBV7-2,TRBD1,ASSTAGTGGYEQY
TRBJ2-5,TRBV7-3,NA,ASSKLGKGETQY
TRBJ1-2,TRBV10-3,TRBD1,AISESDRTLVGYT
TRBJ2-5,TRBV18,NA,ASSPTGQRETQY
TRBJ1-2,TRBV30,NA,AWSVRGYGYT
TRBJ2-2,TRBV25-1,TRBD1,ASSEGQGIKGELF
TRBJ1-1,TRBV6-6,NA,ASSYPWGSSDTEAF
TRBJ2-1,TRBV27,NA,ASSAGGFSYNEQF